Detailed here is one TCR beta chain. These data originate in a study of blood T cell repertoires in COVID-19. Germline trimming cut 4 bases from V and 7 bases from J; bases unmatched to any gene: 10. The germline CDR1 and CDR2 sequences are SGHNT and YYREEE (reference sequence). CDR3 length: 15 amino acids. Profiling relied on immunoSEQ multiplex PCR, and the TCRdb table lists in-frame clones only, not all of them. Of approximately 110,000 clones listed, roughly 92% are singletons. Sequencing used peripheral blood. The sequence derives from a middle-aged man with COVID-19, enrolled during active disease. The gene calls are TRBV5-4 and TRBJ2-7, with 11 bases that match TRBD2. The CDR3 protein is CASSTVGIAGGEQYF. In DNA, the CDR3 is TGTGCCAGCAGCACAGTGGGAATAGCGGGAGGGGAGCAGTACTTC.